The 13 T cell receptor beta chains below all came from one sample that was sequenced in a study of blood T cell repertoires in COVID-19. The table came from immunoSEQ multiplex PCR; TCRdb's copy has only in-frame clones and leaves some out. The sample shows around 230,000 clones, about nine tenths of them seen only once. Sequenced material: peripheral blood. These receptors all stem from a young man who had recovered from COVID-19.

J is TRBJ1-2 and V is TRBV5-1, with 9 nucleotides matching TRBD1. Germline CDR1 and CDR2: SGHRS and YFSETQ. The trim removed 6 bases at V and 4 bases at J, leaving 4 bases unmatched. The CDR3 runs 13 residues. CDR3: CASNGQGLYGYTF. CDR3 in DNA: TGCGCCAGCAATGGACAGGGGCTCTATGGCTACACCTTC.

This clone was counted only a few times. The rearrangement links TRBV19 to TRBJ1-2; a weak D match, TRBD1 (5 bases). Germline CDR1 LNHDA, CDR2 SQIVND (reference sequence). V dropped 5 bases and J dropped 2 bases, with 12 bases sitting between them. CDR3 length: 14 amino acids. CDR3 amino acids: CASSVQGTNYGYTF. The CDR3 coding sequence is TGTGCCAGTAGTGTCCAGGGTACCAACTATGGCTACACCTTC.

J is TRBJ1-2 and V is TRBV5-4; 7 bases line up with TRBD1. V shed 2 bases, J shed 14 bases, and the junction held 12 bases outside the gene matches. This CDR3 contains 13 residues. CDR1 is SGHNT and CDR2 is YYREEE in the germline V gene (reference sequence). As DNA, the CDR3 is TGTGCCAGCAGCTTTGCGGGGGGACAGATGGGAACCTTC. It is translated as CASSFAGGQMGTF.

V and J are TRBV7-9 and TRBJ1-1; D remains ambiguous. V dropped 5 bases and J dropped 2 bases, with 15 bases sitting between them. The CDR3 contains 15 residues. The germline CDR1 and CDR2 sequences are SEHNR and FQNEAQ (reference sequence). The CDR3 nucleotides read TGTGCCAGCAGCGCGACACCCGTTCCTAACACTGAAGCTTTCTTT. Its translation is CASSATPVPNTEAFF.

The chain recombines TRBV7-2 with TRBJ2-2; TRBD2 is a possible D gene (5 bases). This CDR3 comprises 15 residues. V was pared by 6 bases and J by 7 bases, with 18 bases between. Germline CDR1 SGHTA, CDR2 FQGNSA. The CDR3 region has the DNA TGTGCCAGCAGTTATACTAGGATAGGGAACGGGGAGCTGTTTTTT. Translated: CASSYTRIGNGELFF.

The table lists this clone with a count of one. The chain combines TRBV7-9 with TRBJ1-2; possible D gene TRBD1, 6 bases. V shed 4 bases and J shed 8 bases, with 17 bases lying between them. This CDR3 contains 14 residues. Germline V gene lookup returns CDR1 SEHNR and CDR2 FQNEAQ (reference sequence). For the CDR3, the DNA is TGTGCCAGCAGCTACGGAACAGGGAAAGGAGGCTACACCTTC. Its translation: CASSYGTGKGGYTF.

This chain uses TRBV6-5 with TRBJ2-1, with a weak D call TRBD2 (7 bases). This CDR3 has 15 amino acids. Per germline, CDR1 MNHEY and CDR2 SVGAGI. Trimming pared 5 bases from V and 5 bases from J, leaving 16 bases between. The CDR3 spells CASSPAGTPNNEQFF. Written as DNA, the CDR3 is TGTGCCAGCAGTCCAGCGGGGACACCCAACAATGAGCAGTTCTTC.

The chain employs TRBV18 and TRBJ1-2; D possibly corresponds to TRBD1 (5 bases). In germline, CDR1 is KGHSH, CDR2 LQKENI. The CDR3 consists of 14 residues. V was clipped by 4 bases and J by 8 bases, with 17 bases between them. The CDR3 is CASSRIGGGRGYTF. DNA of the CDR3: TGTGCCAGCTCACGGATCGGCGGGGGTCGAGGCTACACCTTC. Variable domain in full (rest from reference TRBV18 and TRBJ1-2): NAGVMQNPRHLVRRRGQEARLRCSPMKGHSHVYWYRQLPEEGLKFMVYLQKENIIDESGMPKERFSAEFPKEGPSILRIQQVVRGDSAAYFCASSRIGGGRGYTFGSGTRLTVV.

The CDR3 reads CSVEGETEAFF. The CDR3 bases are TGCAGCGTTGAAGGAGAAACTGAAGCTTTCTTT. The chain combines TRBV29-1 with TRBJ1-1, with D hard to call. The V end was cut by 1 base, the J end by 5 bases, with 5 bases between. This CDR3 region has 11 residues. Per the germline V gene, CDR1 is SQVTM and CDR2 is ANQGSEA.

The rearrangement links TRBV11-2 to TRBJ2-7; 9 bases align to TRBD2. Germline V gene lookup returns CDR1 SGHAT and CDR2 FQNNGV. The CDR3 is 13 residues long. V lost 3 bases and J lost 7; bases outside the gene matches: 4. The CDR3 region is CASSLLAGQEQYF. The CDR3 DNA reads as TGTGCCAGCAGCTTGCTAGCGGGGCAGGAGCAGTACTTC.

The genes are TRBV11-1 and TRBJ2-5, with no clear D. Germline CDR1 is SGHAT and CDR2 is FQDESV (reference sequence). Trimming stripped 0 bases from V and 1 base from J, with 6 bases between. There are 14 residues in the CDR3. CDR3 coding DNA: TGTGCCAGCAGCTTAGCTTCAGTCCAAGAGACCCAGTACTTC. Translating gives CASSLASVQETQYF.

In this sample, this clone turned up a few times. This chain connects TRBV19 to TRBJ1-5, with 8 bases matching TRBD1. The ends lost 7 bases at V and 8 bases at J; junction bases unmatched: 10. The CDR3 is 14 amino acids. CDR1 is LNHDA and CDR2 is SQIVND in the germline V gene (reference sequence). The CDR3 reads CASTTDREYEPQHF. CDR3 DNA: TGTGCCAGTACCACGGACAGGGAGTACGAGCCCCAGCATTTT.

CDR3 bases: TGTGCCAGCAGTACGGGGGACTACAGGGGGCGAACCGGGGAGCTGTTTTTT. Its protein product is CASSTGDYRGRTGELFF. The chain carries TRBV6-4 and TRBJ2-2, with 9 bases aligning to TRBD1. Germline CDR1 MRHNA, CDR2 SNTAGT. With 5 bases clipped from V and 5 bases from J, the junction kept 12 bases outside the gene matches. The CDR3 is made up of 17 amino acids.